A single sample gave rise to the 17 T cell receptor beta chains below, sequenced in a study of cytomegalovirus exposure and HLA in healthy donors listed by TCRdb under 2017. Receptor amplification or capture employed the immunoSEQ multiplex PCR assay. TCRdb holds this immuneACCESS table with in-frame rearrangements only. Some clones are missing; in checked studies, unresolved V genes explain under half, and the rest has no known cause. This sample comprises around 60,000 clones, less than 96% of them detected only once. Less than 1.5% of the sample is held by the ten biggest clonotypes. The specimen sequenced was PBMCs. Receptor source: a woman aged 18 to 35 in good health and CMV-seronegative.

The gene calls are TRBV28 and TRBJ2-7, with 7 bases lining up with TRBD2. From germline, CDR1 is MDHEN and CDR2 SYDVKM. This CDR3 is built from 15 residues. With V trimmed by 5 bases and J by 0 bases, 7 bases remained unmatched. CDR3 bases: TGTGCCAGCAGTCCCCTCCTAGCGGACTCCTACGAGCAGTACTTC. It specifies CASSPLLADSYEQYF.

The chain is built from TRBV21-1 and TRBJ2-5; TRBD2 is taken as the D call from the table, unchecked against the DNA. TRBV21-1 is a pseudogene. The CDR3 runs to 15 residues. The CDR3 protein is CASSRRGLGKWTQYF. The CDR3 region has the DNA TGTGCCAGCAGCAGACGCGGCCTAGGTAAGTGGACCCAGTACTTC.

This chain joins TRBV28 and TRBJ1-2; D is unresolved. The CDR3 loop spans 13 amino acids. CDR1 and CDR2 (germline): MDHEN, SYDVKM. The ends were cut back, 6 bases at V and 4 bases at J, with 12 bases in the middle. DNA of the CDR3: TGTGCCAGCAGCCATGGGAGGCCCTATGGCTACACCTTC. It specifies CASSHGRPYGYTF.

This rearrangement joins TRBV5-4 to TRBJ2-5, with D perhaps TRBD2 (5 bases). The CDR3 runs to 14 residues. V lost 0 bases and J 2 bases, leaving 8 bases between the germline ends. CDR1 and CDR2 (germline): SGHNT, YYREEE (reference sequence). The CDR3 protein is CASSLGGAQETQYF. CDR3 DNA sequence: TGTGCCAGCAGCTTGGGGGGAGCTCAAGAGACCCAGTACTTC.

The genes are TRBV4-1 and TRBJ1-1, with a tentative D call TRBD1 (6 bases). CDR3 length: 16 residues. The germline V gene has CDR1 MGHRA and CDR2 YSYEKL. Trimming left V 2 bases short and J 0 bases short, with 13 bases between. The CDR3: CASSQLTRTVNTEAFF. The CDR3 DNA is TGCGCCAGCAGCCAATTGACCCGGACAGTGAACACTGAAGCTTTCTTT.

The chain combines TRBV19 with TRBJ2-7; maybe TRBD1 (6 bases). CDR1 LNHDA and CDR2 SQIVND come from the germline V gene (reference sequence). The V end lost 4 bases, the J end lost 2 bases, and 15 bases lay between the germline ends. The CDR3 sequence is 15 residues long. The CDR3 loop reads CASSTSGTYPYEQYF. CDR3 nucleotides: TGTGCCAGTAGTACCTCCGGGACATATCCCTACGAGCAGTACTTC.

V usage is TRBV28 and J usage is TRBJ1-1; D not certain. V dropped 7 bases and J dropped 10 bases, with 13 bases sitting between them. Looked up from germline, CDR1 is MDHEN and CDR2 is SYDVKM. The CDR3 spans 11 residues. Here the CDR3 reads CASTHGVRAFF. The CDR3 DNA sequence: TGTGCCAGCACCCACGGGGTGAGAGCTTTCTTT.

This chain links TRBV28 with TRBJ1-1, with D perhaps matching TRBD1 (5 bases). CDR1 and CDR2 (germline): MDHEN, SYDVKM. This CDR3 has 11 amino acids. V lost 6 bases to trimming and J lost 10 bases, with 12 bases between them. CDR3 sequence reads: CASSLAGVAFF. CDR3 sequence (DNA): TGTGCCAGCAGCCTTGCGGGGGTAGCTTTCTTT.

This chain links TRBV13 with TRBJ1-1, with D possibly matching TRBD1 (5 bases). Germline CDR1 PRHDT, CDR2 FYEKMQ (reference sequence). The ends were cut back, 5 bases at V and 4 bases at J, with 20 bases in the middle. The CDR3 is made up of 16 amino acids. CDR3 loop: CASSPPHGGGRTEAFF. CDR3 bases: TGTGCCAGCAGCCCCCCTCATGGGGGAGGGCGCACTGAAGCTTTCTTT.

This clone is a singleton in its sample. The V call is TRBV30, the J call TRBJ1-5; 8 positions agree with TRBD1. The V and J ends lost 2 bases and 2 bases, in that order; junction bases with no gene match: 11. The CDR3 is made up of 17 amino acids. Per germline, CDR1 GTSNPN and CDR2 SVGIG (reference sequence). CDR3 protein: CAWSPGGGGWGNQPQHF. The CDR3 DNA reads as TGTGCCTGGAGTCCAGGGGGCGGAGGATGGGGCAATCAGCCCCAGCATTTT.

This clone was observed once. The V call is TRBV13, the J call TRBJ1-2; D remains ambiguous. The CDR3 totals 13 residues. The V gene lost 4 bases and the J gene lost 7 bases, with 13 bases spanning the gap. The germline V gene has CDR1 PRHDT and CDR2 FYEKMQ (reference sequence). The CDR3 region is CASSSPRTGGYTF. The CDR3 coding sequence is TGTGCCAGCAGCTCCCCCCGGACTGGTGGCTACACCTTC.

The chain carries TRBV18 and TRBJ2-7, with D perhaps matching TRBD1 (6 bases). Germline CDR1 reads KGHSH; CDR2 reads LQKENI. V was clipped by 3 bases and J by 2 bases, with 14 bases between them. The CDR3 contains 15 residues. CDR3 coding DNA: TGTGCCAGCTCACCCCCCGGGACAAGAACCTACGAGCAGTACTTC. Its protein is CASSPPGTRTYEQYF.

This sequence joins TRBV7-8 and TRBJ2-7; D unresolved. CDR3 length equals 13 residues. Trimming left V 3 bases short and J 2 bases short, with 8 bases between. CDR1 is SGHVS, CDR2 FQNEAQ, per germline. DNA for the CDR3: TGTGCCAGCAGCTTCGCAGGTACCTACGAGCAGTACTTC. It yields the protein CASSFAGTYEQYF.

The V and J genes are TRBV5-6 and TRBJ2-5, with D maybe TRBD2 (6 bases). The CDR3 is 14 amino acids. Germline V gives CDR1 SGHDT, CDR2 YYEEEE. V lost 3 bases and J 5 bases, leaving 14 bases between the germline ends. The CDR3 reads CASSSGLRGETQYF. CDR3 sequence (DNA): TGTGCCAGCAGCTCAGGACTACGGGGGGAGACCCAGTACTTC.

The CDR3 is CASSSEALNQPQHF. The CDR3 DNA is TGTGCCAGCTCATCGGAGGCGCTCAATCAGCCCCAGCATTTT. V and J are TRBV18 and TRBJ1-5, with D unclear. Trimming left V 5 bases short and J 3 bases short, with 11 bases between. Germline V gene lookup returns CDR1 KGHSH and CDR2 LQKENI. The CDR3 sequence is 14 residues long.

V usage is TRBV7-8 and J usage is TRBJ2-2; 9 bases map to TRBD1. Per germline, CDR1 SGHVS and CDR2 FQNEAQ. The J segment lost 1 base and the V segment lost 5 bases, leaving 5 bases of the junction unmatched. The CDR3 contains 16 residues. The CDR3 loop reads CASSPRQGVNTGELFF. CDR3 DNA sequence: TGTGCCAGCAGCCCTCGACAGGGGGTGAACACCGGGGAGCTGTTTTTT.

The J gene is TRBJ2-1, the V gene TRBV10-3; weak D call: TRBD2 (5 bases). Between the trimmed V and J ends, which lost 2 bases and 8 bases, there was a span of 13 bases. The CDR3 is 14 residues long. CDR1 is ENHRY, CDR2 SYGVKD, per germline. This CDR3 is CAISEGSLGDEQFF. Written as DNA, the CDR3 is TGTGCCATCAGTGAGGGGTCCTTGGGAGATGAGCAGTTCTTC.